A single sample is the source of the 21 T cell receptor beta chains below, sequenced in a study of early T cells in non-severe SARS-CoV-2 infection. One entry per CDR3 protein, called by TCRdb with MiXCR from the 5' RACE reads. This table has 45,000 to 55,000 distinct CDR3 sequences, roughly 13% appearing once. The sample was whole blood. These receptors all stem from an adult who was a healthcare worker with PCR-confirmed SARS-CoV-2 infection or an uninfected control (not recorded which).

The table lists this clonotype with many counts. The rearrangement uses TRBV28 and TRBJ2-6; D gene unclear. Germline V gives CDR1 MDHEN, CDR2 SYDVKM. CDR3 size: 14 residues. Trimming shortened V by 6 bases and J by 1 base, and 7 bases separated the two germline ends. The CDR3 DNA sequence: TGTGCCAGCAGCCGACTTTCTGGGGCCAACGTCCTGACTTTC. Translated, it gives CASSRLSGANVLTF.

Concerning this clonotype itself: A read error may be the cause here, since a much bigger clone is one base away. J is TRBJ2-7 and V is TRBV29-1, with a possible D match to TRBD2 (6 bases). V lost 7 bases, J lost 1 base, and 17 bases lay in between. Germline lookup yields CDR1 SQVTM and CDR2 ANQGSEA. The CDR3 runs to 14 residues. DNA of the CDR3: TGCAGCGCCCTAAGGGCTAGCGAATCCTACGAGCAGTACTTC. Protein: CSALRASESYEQYF.

In its sample, this clonotype was seen a few times. CDR3 in amino acids: CASSLRTSGSPLHF. CDR3 in DNA: TGTGCCAGCAGCCTTCGGACATCGGGTTCACCCCTCCACTTT. This chain uses TRBV28 with TRBJ1-6; D is perhaps TRBD1 (5 bases). Per germline, CDR1 MDHEN and CDR2 SYDVKM. The CDR3 loop spans 14 amino acids. The ends were cut back, 6 bases at V and 9 bases at J, with 15 bases in the middle. The full variable domain, with the rest looked up from reference TRBV28 and TRBJ1-6, is DVKVTQSSRYLVKRTGEKVFLECVQDMDHENMFWYRQDPGLGLRLIYFSYDVKMKEKGDIPEGYSVSREKKERFSLILESASTNQTSMYLCASSLRTSGSPLHFGNGTRLTVT.

This clonotype was seen a handful of times. J is TRBJ2-7 and V is TRBV25-1; a weak D match, TRBD1 (6 bases). V lost 7 bases to trimming and J lost 4 bases, with 17 bases between them. This CDR3 has 14 amino acids. Germline V gene data show CDR1 as MGHDK and CDR2 as SYGVNS. The CDR3 here is CASTPDSDTYEQYF. The CDR3, as DNA: TGTGCCAGCACCCCGGACAGCGATACTTACGAGCAGTACTTC.

This clonotype was seen at least ten times. This chain connects TRBV21-1 to TRBJ2-7; the DNA was not used to check the table's D call, TRBD2. TRBV21-1 is deemed a pseudogene. The CDR3 is made up of 17 amino acids. This CDR3 is CASSKAAGGPKTYEQYF. Written as DNA, the CDR3 is TGTGCCAGCAGCAAAGCTGCGGGAGGGCCGAAAACCTACGAGCAGTACTTC.

This clonotype was seen many times. The chain couples TRBV4-1 to TRBJ2-2, with TRBD2 identical over 7 bases. The V and J ends lost 3 bases and 7 bases, in that order; junction bases with no gene match: 8. Germline CDR1 is MGHRA and CDR2 is YSYEKL. The CDR3 consists of 15 residues. The CDR3 DNA sequence: TGCGCCAGCAGCCACGCGCTAGCGGTGGGCGGGGAGCTGTTTTTT. This encodes CASSHALAVGGELFF.

This clonotype turned up a few times. V usage is TRBV18 and J usage is TRBJ1-1; D is undetermined. Germline V gene sequence: CDR1 KGHSH, CDR2 LQKENI. The V end lost 5 bases, the J end lost 4 bases, and 14 bases lay between the germline ends. The CDR3 runs 14 residues. CDR3 nucleotide sequence: TGTGCCAGCTCAAAAGGGAAGGGTGGCACTGAAGCTTTCTTT. It specifies CASSKGKGGTEAFF.

This clonotype has only one observation. CDR3 in amino acids: CARDSGDYEQYF. The CDR3 region has the DNA TGTGCCCGAGACTCAGGAGACTACGAGCAGTACTTC. The J gene is TRBJ2-7, the V gene TRBV30; D is unresolved. CDR1 is GTSNPN, CDR2 SVGIG, per germline (reference sequence). The CDR3 has 12 residues. V lost 8 bases to trimming and J lost 3 bases, with 14 bases between them.

This clonotype occurred many times. The gene calls are TRBV28 and TRBJ1-4, with D unresolved. The germline V gene has CDR1 MDHEN and CDR2 SYDVKM. The CDR3 runs to 12 residues. V gave up 7 bases and J gave up 3 bases, with 6 bases separating them. Here the CDR3 DNA reads TGTGCCAGCATGGACCCTAATGAAAAACTGTTTTTT. Its protein is CASMDPNEKLFF.

This clonotype was counted at least ten times. The J gene is TRBJ1-1, the V gene TRBV12-3 or TRBV12-4, with 9 bases fitting TRBD1. V gave up 4 bases and J gave up 5 bases; unmatched junction bases: 5. This CDR3 comprises 14 residues. The DNA for the CDR3 is TGTGCCAGCAGTTCACAGGGGGCAGGTACTGAAGCTTTCTTT. This sequence encodes CASSSQGAGTEAFF.

The chain carries TRBV29-1 and TRBJ2-7; the D is unclear. CDR3 size: 13 residues. Trimming removed 2 bases at V and 4 bases at J, with 12 bases between. Per the germline V gene, CDR1 is SQVTM and CDR2 is ANQGSEA. The CDR3 here is CSVEKGYPYEQYF. CDR3 coding DNA: TGCAGCGTTGAAAAGGGTTATCCTTACGAGCAGTACTTC.

The rearrangement links TRBV29-1 to TRBJ1-1; 9 positions agree with TRBD1. CDR1 is SQVTM, CDR2 ANQGSEA, per germline. The CDR3 runs 14 residues. The junction had 5 bases not matched to a gene; V was cut back by 3 bases and J by 3 bases. In DNA form, the CDR3 reads TGCAGCGTTGAGCCGGACAGGGGCCACACTGAAGCTTTCTTT. Translated: CSVEPDRGHTEAFF.

The table lists this clonotype with a few counts. The chain employs TRBV28 and TRBJ1-1; unclear D gene. In germline, CDR1 is MDHEN, CDR2 SYDVKM. CDR3 length equals 14 residues. V was trimmed by 6 bases and J by 0 bases, leaving 11 bases between them. The CDR3 loop is CASSPQNMNTEAFF. In DNA form, the CDR3 reads TGTGCCAGCAGCCCACAGAACATGAACACTGAAGCTTTCTTT.

This chain connects TRBV5-1 to TRBJ1-6; 7 bases match TRBD1. The CDR3 runs to 15 residues. V shed 1 base, J shed 5 bases, and the junction held 3 bases outside the gene matches. The germline V gene encodes CDR1 SGHRS and CDR2 YFSETQ. CDR3 nucleotide sequence: TGCGCCAGCAGCTTGTCGACAGGGAATAATTCACCCCTCCACTTT. As protein: CASSLSTGNNSPLHF.

This chain connects TRBV3-1 to TRBJ1-1, with no clear D. Trimming left V 4 bases short and J 10 bases short, with 16 bases between. Per germline, CDR1 LGHDT and CDR2 YNNKEL (reference sequence). The CDR3 covers 13 residues. Here the CDR3 DNA reads TGTGCCAGCAGCCCGGTTTCCCCTAACGGAGCTTTCTTT. Its protein is CASSPVSPNGAFF.

In its sample, this clonotype was seen many times. The chain recombines TRBV29-1 with TRBJ1-1, with D hard to call. Looked up from germline, CDR1 is SQVTM and CDR2 is ANQGSEA. Between the trimmed V and J ends, which lost 6 bases and 2 bases, there was a span of 1 base. The CDR3 runs 9 residues. CDR3 loop: CSVNTEAFF. The DNA for the CDR3 is TGCAGCGTAAACACTGAAGCTTTCTTT.

The V call is TRBV7-9, the J call TRBJ2-7, with D hard to call. Germline-derived CDR1 and CDR2 are SEHNR and FQNEAQ (reference sequence). With 1 base removed from V and 2 bases from J, the gap between germline ends came to 6 bases. The CDR3 spans 13 residues. Here the CDR3 reads CASSLESAYEQYF. The DNA of the CDR3 is TGTGCCAGCAGCTTAGAGTCTGCCTACGAGCAGTACTTC.

The sample holds many counts of this clonotype. V gene TRBV3-1 combines with J gene TRBJ1-1; D is perhaps TRBD1 (6 bases). CDR1 and CDR2 from the germline V gene are LGHDT and YNNKEL (reference sequence). V shed 1 base and J shed 3 bases, with 12 bases lying between them. This CDR3 is 15 amino acids long. The DNA of the CDR3 is TGTGCCAGCAGCCAAGCACAGGGAACGGACACTGAAGCTTTCTTT. Protein product: CASSQAQGTDTEAFF.

This clonotype was observed at least ten times. The chain couples TRBV29-1 to TRBJ2-4; 10 nucleotides align to TRBD1. The CDR3 is 12 amino acids. V lost 7 bases to trimming and J lost 5 bases; unmatched junction nucleotides: 2. Germline CDR1 SQVTM, CDR2 ANQGSEA. The CDR3 here is CSGGTGENIQYF. For the CDR3, the DNA is TGCAGCGGAGGGACAGGGGAAAACATTCAGTACTTC.

The chain is built from TRBV5-5 and TRBJ2-1; 9 bases fit TRBD1. Germline CDR1 is SGHKS and CDR2 is YYEKEE (reference sequence). The V segment lost 3 bases and the J segment 1 base; nucleotides outside the gene matches: 2. This CDR3 is built from 15 residues. For the CDR3, the DNA is TGTGCCAGCAGCTCAGGACAGGGGTCCTACAATGAGCAGTTCTTC. This codes for CASSSGQGSYNEQFF.

There are a few counts of this clonotype. The chain couples TRBV5-1 to TRBJ2-1; D is tentatively TRBD1 or TRBD2 (5 bases each). The CDR3 sequence is 14 residues long. Trimming removed 2 bases at V and 7 bases at J, with 13 bases between. The germline CDR1 and CDR2 sequences are SGHRS and YFSETQ. The CDR3 here is CASSFQGEGNEQFF. CDR3 nucleotides: TGCGCCAGCAGCTTTCAGGGAGAGGGGAATGAGCAGTTCTTC.